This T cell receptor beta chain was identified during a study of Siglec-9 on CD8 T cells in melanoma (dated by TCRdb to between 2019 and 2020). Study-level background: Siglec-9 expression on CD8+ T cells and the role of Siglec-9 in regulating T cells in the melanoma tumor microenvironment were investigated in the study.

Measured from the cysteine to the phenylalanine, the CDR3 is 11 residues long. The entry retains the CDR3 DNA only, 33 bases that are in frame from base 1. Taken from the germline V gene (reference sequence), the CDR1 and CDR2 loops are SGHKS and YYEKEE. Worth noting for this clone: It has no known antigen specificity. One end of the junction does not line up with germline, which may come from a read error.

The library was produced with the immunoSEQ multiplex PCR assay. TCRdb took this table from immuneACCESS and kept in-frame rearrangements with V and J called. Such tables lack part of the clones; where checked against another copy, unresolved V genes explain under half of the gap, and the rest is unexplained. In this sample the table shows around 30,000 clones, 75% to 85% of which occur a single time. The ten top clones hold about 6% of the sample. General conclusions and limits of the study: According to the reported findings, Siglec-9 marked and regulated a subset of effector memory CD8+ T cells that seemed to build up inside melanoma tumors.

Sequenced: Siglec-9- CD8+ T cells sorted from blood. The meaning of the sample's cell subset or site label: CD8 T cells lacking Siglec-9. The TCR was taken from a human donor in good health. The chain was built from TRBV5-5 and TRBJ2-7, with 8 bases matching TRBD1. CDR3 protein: CASSWNRDRSF. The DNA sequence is TGTGCCAGCAGCTGGAACCGGGACAGGAGTTTC.